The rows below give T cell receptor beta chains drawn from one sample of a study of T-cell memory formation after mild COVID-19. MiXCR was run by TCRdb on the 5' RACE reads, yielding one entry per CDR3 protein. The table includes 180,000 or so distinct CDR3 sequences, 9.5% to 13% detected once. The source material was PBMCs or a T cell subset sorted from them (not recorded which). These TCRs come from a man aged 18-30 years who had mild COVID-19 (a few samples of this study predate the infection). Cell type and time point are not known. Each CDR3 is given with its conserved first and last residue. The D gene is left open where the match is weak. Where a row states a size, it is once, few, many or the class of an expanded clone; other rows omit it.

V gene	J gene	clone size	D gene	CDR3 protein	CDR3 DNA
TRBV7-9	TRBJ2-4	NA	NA	CASSVDRLIQYF	TGTGCCAGCAGCGTGGACCGACTCATTCAGTACTTC
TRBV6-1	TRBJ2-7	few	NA	CASSGQVGRLSYEQYF	TGTGCCAGCAGTGGACAGGTGGGGCGACTCTCCTACGAGCAGTACTTC
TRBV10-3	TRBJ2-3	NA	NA	CAIRSAGGASTDTQYF	TGTGCCATCAGGTCCGCGGGCGGGGCTAGCACAGATACGCAGTATTTT
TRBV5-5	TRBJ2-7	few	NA	CASSLRQPSSGEQYF	TGTGCCAGCAGCTTGAGGCAGCCATCATCGGGGGAGCAGTACTTC
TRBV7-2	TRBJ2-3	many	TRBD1	CASSLMGQGGDTQYF	TGTGCCAGCAGCCTGATGGGACAGGGAGGAGATACGCAGTATTTT
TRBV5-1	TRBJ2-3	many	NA	CASSRTGPGAADTQYF	TGCGCCAGCAGCAGAACGGGCCCCGGGGCGGCAGATACGCAGTATTTT
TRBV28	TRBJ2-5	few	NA	CASSAGSTQYF	TGTGCCAGCAGTGCTGGGTCAACCCAGTACTTC
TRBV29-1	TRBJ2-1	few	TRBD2	CSVVGAGGLRDEQFF	TGCAGCGTTGTCGGCGCGGGAGGCCTTAGGGATGAGCAGTTCTTC
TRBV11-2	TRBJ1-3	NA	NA	CASSLPSSGNTIYF	TGTGCCAGCAGCCTACCGAGCTCTGGAAACACCATATATTTT
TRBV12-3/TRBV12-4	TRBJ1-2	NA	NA	CASSLGQTGGHGYTF	TGTGCCAGCAGTTTAGGACAGACAGGAGGTCATGGCTACACCTTC
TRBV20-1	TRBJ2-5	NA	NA	CSAPSGGTFQETQYF	TGCAGTGCGCCTAGTGGGGGGACCTTCCAAGAGACCCAGTACTTC